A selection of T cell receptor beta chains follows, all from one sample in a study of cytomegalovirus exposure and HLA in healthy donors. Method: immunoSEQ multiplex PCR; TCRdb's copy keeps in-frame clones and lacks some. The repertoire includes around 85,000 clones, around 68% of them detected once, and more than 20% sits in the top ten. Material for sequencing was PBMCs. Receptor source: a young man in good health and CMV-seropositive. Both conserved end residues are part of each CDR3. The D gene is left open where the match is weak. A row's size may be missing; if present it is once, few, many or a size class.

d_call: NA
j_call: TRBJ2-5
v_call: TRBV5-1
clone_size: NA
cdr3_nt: TGCGCCAGCAGGAGGGATACGGAGACCCAGTACTTC
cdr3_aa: CASRRDTETQYF

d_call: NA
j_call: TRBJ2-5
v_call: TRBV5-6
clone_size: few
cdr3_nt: TGTGCCAGCAGCTTGGCAGGGGTTTCAGAGACCCAGTACTTC
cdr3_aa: CASSLAGVSETQYF

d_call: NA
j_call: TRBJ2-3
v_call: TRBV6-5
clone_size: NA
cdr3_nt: TGTGCCAGCAGTTACAACCCAGCGGAAAGCACAGATACGCAGTATTTT
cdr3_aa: CASSYNPAESTDTQYF

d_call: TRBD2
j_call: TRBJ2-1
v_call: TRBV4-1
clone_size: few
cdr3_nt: TGCGCCAGCAGCCCCCTAGCAGCGGGGGCCTACAATGAGCAGTTCTTC
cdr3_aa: CASSPLAAGAYNEQFF

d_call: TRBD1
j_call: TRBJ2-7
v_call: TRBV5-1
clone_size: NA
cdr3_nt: TGCGCCAGCAGCGCCGGGCGGGGACAGGGCGACGAGCAGTACTTC
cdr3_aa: CASSAGRGQGDEQYF

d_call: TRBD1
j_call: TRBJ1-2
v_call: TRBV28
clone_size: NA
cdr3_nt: TGTGCCAGCAGTCTCCGGACAGGGAAGAGGGAGGACTATGGCTACACCTTC
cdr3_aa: CASSLRTGKREDYGYTF

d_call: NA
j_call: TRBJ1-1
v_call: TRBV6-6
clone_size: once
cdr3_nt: TGTGCCAGCAGTTCCGACAGGCTTAAGCCGAACACTGAAGCTTTCTTT
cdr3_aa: CASSSDRLKPNTEAFF

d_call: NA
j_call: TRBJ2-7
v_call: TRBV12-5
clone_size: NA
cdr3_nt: TGTGCTAGTGCCCCAGAAAGTGGGCAGTACTTC
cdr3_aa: CASAPESGQYF

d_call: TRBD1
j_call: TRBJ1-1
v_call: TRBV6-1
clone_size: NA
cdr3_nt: TGTGCCAGCAGTGCCGACAGGGGAACTGAAGCTTTCTTT
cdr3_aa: CASSADRGTEAFF

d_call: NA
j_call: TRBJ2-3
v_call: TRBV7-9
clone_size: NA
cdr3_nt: TGTGCCAGCAGCTTAACTGGGAGGCCTGATACGCAGTATTTT
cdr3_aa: CASSLTGRPDTQYF

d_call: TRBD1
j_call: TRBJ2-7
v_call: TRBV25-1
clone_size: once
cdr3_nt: TGTGCCAGCAGTGTACAGGGGGCGTCCGGCGAGCAGTACTTC
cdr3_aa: CASSVQGASGEQYF

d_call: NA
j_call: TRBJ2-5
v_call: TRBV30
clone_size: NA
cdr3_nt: TGTGCCTGGAGAGTTGCTAAAGAGACCCAGTACTTC
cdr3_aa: CAWRVAKETQYF

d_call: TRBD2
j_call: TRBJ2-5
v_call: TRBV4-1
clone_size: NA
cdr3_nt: TGCGCCAGCAGCCAAGGCCTGACTAGCGCTAAAGAGACCCAGTACTTC
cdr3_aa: CASSQGLTSAKETQYF

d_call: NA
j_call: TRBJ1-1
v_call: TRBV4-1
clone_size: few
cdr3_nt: TGCGCCAGCAGCCAAGATCGAGTGGGCTACACTGAAGCTTTCTTT
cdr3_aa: CASSQDRVGYTEAFF

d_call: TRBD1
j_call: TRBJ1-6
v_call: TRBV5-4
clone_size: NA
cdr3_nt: TGTGCCAGCAGCTGGGGGGCAGGGGGAAATAATTCACCCCTCCACTTT
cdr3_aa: CASSWGAGGNNSPLHF

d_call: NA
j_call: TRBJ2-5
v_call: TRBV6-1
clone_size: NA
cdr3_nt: TGTGCCAGCAGTGAAGTAGGGGTCCAAGAGACCCAGTACTTC
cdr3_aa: CASSEVGVQETQYF

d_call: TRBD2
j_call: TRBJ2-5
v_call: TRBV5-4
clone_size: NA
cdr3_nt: TGTGCCAGCAGCTTGGGGACTAGGGAAGAGACCCAGTACTTC
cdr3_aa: CASSLGTREETQYF

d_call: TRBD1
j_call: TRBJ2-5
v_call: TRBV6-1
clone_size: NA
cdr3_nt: TGTGCCAGCAGTGAAGCAGGGGGCGATTTAAAGACCCAGTACTTC
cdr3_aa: CASSEAGGDLKTQYF

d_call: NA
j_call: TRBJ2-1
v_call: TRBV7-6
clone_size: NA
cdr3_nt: TGTGCCAGCAGCCCCACCCAACTAGGGGGATCCTACAATGAGCAGTTCTTC
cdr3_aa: CASSPTQLGGSYNEQFF

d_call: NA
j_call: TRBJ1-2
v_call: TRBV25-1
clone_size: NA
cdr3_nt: TGTGCCAGCAGTGATTGGGGGAGGGACAACTATGGCTACACCTTC
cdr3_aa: CASSDWGRDNYGYTF

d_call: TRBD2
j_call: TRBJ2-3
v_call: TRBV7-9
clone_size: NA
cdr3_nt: TGTGCCAGCAGTCGCGGGGGAGTCACAGATACGCAGTATTTT
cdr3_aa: CASSRGGVTDTQYF

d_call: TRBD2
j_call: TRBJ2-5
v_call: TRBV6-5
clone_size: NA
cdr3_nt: TGTGCCAGCAGGTGGGGGGGGATGGAGACCCAGTACTTC
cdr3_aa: CASRWGGMETQYF

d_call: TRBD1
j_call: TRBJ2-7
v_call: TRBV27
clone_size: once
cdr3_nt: TGTGCCAGCAGGCGACAGGGCTCCTACGAGCAGTACTTC
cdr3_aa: CASRRQGSYEQYF

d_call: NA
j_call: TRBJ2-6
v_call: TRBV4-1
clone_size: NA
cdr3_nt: TGCGCCAGCACCCGGGATCTAAGCTCTGGGGCCAACGTCCTGACTTTC
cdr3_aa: CASTRDLSSGANVLTF

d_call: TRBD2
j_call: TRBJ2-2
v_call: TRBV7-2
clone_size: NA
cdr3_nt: TGTGCCAGCAGCAAAGCGGGACTAGCCGCCGGGGAGCTGTTTTTT
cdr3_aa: CASSKAGLAAGELFF

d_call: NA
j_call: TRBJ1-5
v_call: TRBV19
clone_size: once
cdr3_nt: TGTGCCAGTAGTATTTTTGCAGCCGGGGGTAATCAGCCCCAGCATTTT
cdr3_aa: CASSIFAAGGNQPQHF

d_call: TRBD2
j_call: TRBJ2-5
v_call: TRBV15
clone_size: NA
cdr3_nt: TGTGCCACCAGCAGGACTAGCTCCCCAGAGACCCAGTACTTC
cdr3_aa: CATSRTSSPETQYF

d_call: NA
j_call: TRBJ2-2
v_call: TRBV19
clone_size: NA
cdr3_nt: TGTGCCACCTACACGGGGGGCCCTTTCACCGGGGAGCTGTTTTTT
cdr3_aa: CATYTGGPFTGELFF

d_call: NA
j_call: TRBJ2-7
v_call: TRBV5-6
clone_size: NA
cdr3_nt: TGTGCCAGCAGCACCCTCCTTGGACAGACTTCCTACGAGCAGTACTTC
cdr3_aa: CASSTLLGQTSYEQYF

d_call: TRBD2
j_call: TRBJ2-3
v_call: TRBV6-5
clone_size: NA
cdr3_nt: TGTGCCAGCAGTCATAGCGGGGGGGCCTCAGATACGCAGTATTTT
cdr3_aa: CASSHSGGASDTQYF

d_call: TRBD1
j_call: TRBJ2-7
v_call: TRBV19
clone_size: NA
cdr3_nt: TGTGCCAGTAGTCTGACCGGGACAGGGTCCTACGAGCAGTACTTC
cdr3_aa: CASSLTGTGSYEQYF

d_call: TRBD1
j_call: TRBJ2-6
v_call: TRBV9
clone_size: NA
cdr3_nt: TGTGCCAGCAGCGTAGGACAGGGGGGTGCCAACGTCCTGACTTTC
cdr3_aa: CASSVGQGGANVLTF

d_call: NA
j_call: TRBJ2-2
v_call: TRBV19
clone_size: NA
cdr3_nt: TGTGCCAGTAGTATAGATCTTATCGGGGAGCTGTTTTTT
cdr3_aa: CASSIDLIGELFF